The 15 T cell receptor beta chains listed next were all sequenced from one sample in a study of CD4 and CD8 cells across lung adenocarcinoma regions. TCRdb reprocessed the PCR reads via MiXCR and lists one record per CDR3 protein. The data contain more than 25,000 distinct CDR3 sequences, 53% of them singletons. Source material: CD8+ T cells from the center of a lung tumor. These TCRs come from a male donor with lung adenocarcinoma. The CD4 and CD8 labels of this study may be unreliable.

There are a few counts of this clonotype. V gene TRBV4-1 combines with J gene TRBJ2-5; no firm D call. V was clipped by 1 base and J by 2 bases, with 8 bases between them. Germline lookup yields CDR1 MGHRA and CDR2 YSYEKL. The CDR3 runs to 14 residues. DNA for the CDR3: TGCGCCAGCAGCCAAGCGGGTACGCAAGAGACCCAGTACTTC. Protein: CASSQAGTQETQYF.

This clonotype has ten or more counts. The V gene is TRBV9, the J gene TRBJ2-2; 7 bases map to TRBD2. With V trimmed by 2 bases and J by 0 bases, 7 bases remained unmatched. Germline-derived CDR1 and CDR2 are SGDLS and YYNGEE. The CDR3 is made up of 17 amino acids. The CDR3 loop is CASSVGEGAANTGELFF. The CDR3 DNA sequence: TGTGCCAGCAGCGTTGGGGAGGGTGCCGCGAACACCGGGGAGCTGTTTTTT.

This clonotype was counted many times. As DNA, the CDR3 is TGTGCCATCAGCACAGGCCAATATCCGTACTTC. Its translation: CAISTGQYPYF. This chain uses TRBV10-3 with TRBJ2-7, with a possible D match to TRBD1 (5 bases). The CDR3 sequence is 11 residues long. V gave up 6 bases and J gave up 12 bases, with 15 bases separating them. In germline, CDR1 is ENHRY, CDR2 SYGVKD.

This chain uses TRBV6-1 with TRBJ2-1; 8 positions agree with TRBD1. The CDR3 spans 15 residues. The trim removed 6 bases at V and 6 bases at J, leaving 10 bases unmatched. Germline loops: CDR1 MNHNS, CDR2 SASEGT. CDR3 amino acids: CASSPPGGLTNEQFF. The CDR3 coding sequence is TGTGCCAGCAGCCCCCCAGGGGGCCTCACCAATGAGCAGTTCTTC.

Regarding this clonotype: One junction end disagrees with the germline gene, perhaps due to a read error. The V call is TRBV27, the J call TRBJ2-4; D is unclear. CDR1 and CDR2 from the germline V gene are MNHEY and SMNVEV (reference sequence). This CDR3 is 14 amino acids long. The CDR3 DNA sequence: TGTCCCAGCACGGCGCTGGCAGGCAAAAACACTCAGTACTTC. Translating gives CPSTALAGKNTQYF.

This clonotype occurred a few times. This may arise from a read error, as a much more abundant clone is one base away. The V call is TRBV5-1, the J call TRBJ2-5; no reliable D call. The J call could be wrong; TRBJ2-7 is a better fit for the DNA end. Germline CDR1 SGHRS, CDR2 YFSETQ. CDR3 size: 11 residues. CDR3 loop: CASSLPSEQYF. CDR3 DNA: TGCGCCAGCAGCCTTCCCAGCGAGCAGTACTTC.

As concerns this clonotype: An end of the junction does not agree with germline; a read error may underlie this. This chain joins TRBV10-1 and TRBJ2-3; 8 bases align to TRBD1. This CDR3 is 15 amino acids long. From germline, CDR1 is WNHNN and CDR2 SYGVQD (reference sequence). CDR3 DNA sequence: TGCGCCAGCAGTGACTATCAGGGGGCTGAGGACATGCAGTATTTC. Protein product: CASSDYQGAEDMQYF.

This clonotype was detected ten times or more. CDR3 DNA sequence: TGTGCCAGAAGCTTGGGACAGGGAGCTTATGGCTACACCTTC. This gives the protein CARSLGQGAYGYTF. V usage is TRBV5-3 and J usage is TRBJ1-2; TRBD1 matches 7 bases. TRBV5-3 belongs to the ORF category, with a function that is uncertain. CDR3 length: 14 amino acids. Trimming took 0 bases from V and 5 from J; bases not matched to a gene: 4.

The table lists this clonotype with many counts. The chain has TRBV7-2 and TRBJ2-1; TRBD2 might be the D (6 bases). Germline V gene lookup returns CDR1 SGHTA and CDR2 FQGNSA. Trimming took 6 bases from V and 0 from J, leaving 12 bases between them. The CDR3 totals 15 residues. CDR3 residues: CASSRDSGSYNEQFF. CDR3 coding DNA: TGTGCCAGCAGTCGGGACTCCGGCTCCTACAATGAGCAGTTCTTC.

The gene calls are TRBV6-1 and TRBJ2-4; D perhaps matches TRBD1 (6 bases). CDR1 and CDR2 (germline): MNHNS, SASEGT. The length of the CDR3 is 14 residues. CDR3 bases: TGTGGCGGCTGGGGGCTGTGGGCCAAAAATACTCAGTACTTC. It specifies CGGWGLWAKNTQYF.

This clonotype was detected only a few times. V usage is TRBV24-1 and J usage is TRBJ2-7; perhaps TRBD2 as D (5 bases). Trimming stripped 10 bases from V and 0 bases from J, with 12 bases between. This CDR3 spans 13 amino acids. Germline-derived CDR1 and CDR2 are KGHDR and SFDVKD. The CDR3 is CATSDSSSYEQYF. The DNA for the CDR3 is TGTGCCACTAGCGATTCGAGCTCCTACGAGCAGTACTTC.

This clonotype was seen ten or more times. This chain connects TRBV6-1 to TRBJ2-6, with 9 nucleotides matching TRBD1. The CDR3 runs 16 residues. The ends lost 11 bases at V and 0 bases at J; junction bases unmatched: 8. Germline lookup yields CDR1 MNHNS and CDR2 SASEGT. This CDR3 reads CAVKTGGYSGANVLTF. The CDR3 bases are TGTGCCGTTAAGACAGGGGGTTACTCTGGGGCCAACGTCCTGACTTTC.

As concerns this clonotype: One end of the junction varies from germline; a read error may be responsible. The chain links TRBV10-2 to TRBJ2-4; D is ambiguous. Germline loops: CDR1 WSHSY, CDR2 SAAADI. The CDR3 consists of 13 residues. CDR3 in amino acids: CARGMCAKNTQYF. For the CDR3, the DNA is TGCGCCAGGGGGATGTGTGCCAAAAACACTCAGTACTTC.

This sequence joins TRBV6-1 and TRBJ1-2, with no clear D. V was clipped by 7 bases and J by 0 bases, with 12 bases between them. Germline loops: CDR1 MNHNS, CDR2 SASEGT. The CDR3 totals 14 residues. CDR3 sequence: CASMEEKANYGYTF. CDR3 in DNA: TGTGCCAGCATGGAGGAAAAAGCTAACTATGGCTACACCTTC.

Only a few counts were recorded for this clonotype. The CDR3: CASSLRNRAKDTQYF. Here the CDR3 DNA reads TGTGCCAGCAGTTTGAGGAACAGAGCCAAAGATACGCAGTACTTC. The chain has TRBV6-5 and TRBJ2-3, with D unresolved. The tail of the sequence fits TRBJ2-7 better, so the J call may be wrong. Germline assignment: CDR1 MNHEY and CDR2 SVGAGI. The CDR3 sequence is 15 residues long.